This T cell receptor beta chain was retrieved from a study of blood T cell repertoires in COVID-19. Study context: The United States, Italy and Spain provided the acute and convalescent COVID-19 samples. The cDNA or gDNA used as material had been derived from T cells, B-cell-depleted T cells, or PBMCs.

The authors' processing: Scientists estimated how many nucleated cells there were by amplifying reference gene primers. Assay: immunoSEQ multiplex PCR; the TCRdb copy retains only in-frame clones and omits some. V, J and clone size derive from that table, while D and trimming were established from the DNA sequence. Found here are fewer than 200,000 clones, around 85% of them singletons; the top ten hold 7% to 10%. This clonotype was sampled from a man aged 45-60 years with active or convalescent COVID-19. The sequenced sample consisted of peripheral blood.

The CDR3 sequence: CASRDPGHGDTEAFF. For the CDR3, the DNA is TGCGCCAGCAGGGATCCGGGACACGGAGACACTGAAGCTTTCTTT. V is TRBV23-1 and J is TRBJ1-1, with D possibly matching TRBD1 (6 bases). TRBV23-1 is given ORF status, its function remaining uncertain. Trimming took 6 bases from V and 3 from J, leaving 17 bases between them. The CDR3 contains 15 residues.